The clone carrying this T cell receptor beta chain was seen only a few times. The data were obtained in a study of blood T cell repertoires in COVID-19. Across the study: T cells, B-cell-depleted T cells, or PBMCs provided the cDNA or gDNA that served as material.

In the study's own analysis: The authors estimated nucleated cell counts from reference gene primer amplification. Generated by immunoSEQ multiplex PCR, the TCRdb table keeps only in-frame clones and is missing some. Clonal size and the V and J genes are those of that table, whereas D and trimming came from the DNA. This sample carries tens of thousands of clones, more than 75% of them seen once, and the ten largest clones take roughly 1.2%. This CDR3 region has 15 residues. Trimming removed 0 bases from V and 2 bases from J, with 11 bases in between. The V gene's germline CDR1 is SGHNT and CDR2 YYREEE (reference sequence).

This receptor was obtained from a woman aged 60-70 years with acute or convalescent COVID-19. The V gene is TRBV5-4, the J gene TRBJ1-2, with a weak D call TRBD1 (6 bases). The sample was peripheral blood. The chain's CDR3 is CASSLEQGRNYGYTF. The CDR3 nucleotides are TGTGCCAGCAGCTTGGAACAGGGAAGGAACTATGGCTACACCTTC.